Described below is a single T cell receptor beta chain sequence and its context. The data originate from a study of radiotherapy plus CTLA-4 blockade in lung cancer. Per the germline V gene, CDR1 is MNHEY and CDR2 is SMNVEV (reference sequence). V was pared by 5 bases and J by 9 bases, with 6 bases of the junction left unmatched. The CDR3 consists of 15 residues. The table came from immunoSEQ multiplex PCR; TCRdb's copy has only in-frame clones and leaves some out. The sample holds about 32,000 clones, roughly 79% seen once. This clonotype originated in a human donor with non-small cell lung cancer that progressed on radiotherapy plus ipilimumab. Here the sequenced sample was peripheral blood, taken from a patient treated with radiotherapy plus ipilimumab. The V call is TRBV27, the J call TRBJ2-1, with 14 bases identical to TRBD2. Written as DNA, the CDR3 is TGTGCCAGCAGTCCGGGACTAGCGGGAGCGCGTGAGCAGTTCTTC. This sequence encodes CASSPGLAGAREQFF.